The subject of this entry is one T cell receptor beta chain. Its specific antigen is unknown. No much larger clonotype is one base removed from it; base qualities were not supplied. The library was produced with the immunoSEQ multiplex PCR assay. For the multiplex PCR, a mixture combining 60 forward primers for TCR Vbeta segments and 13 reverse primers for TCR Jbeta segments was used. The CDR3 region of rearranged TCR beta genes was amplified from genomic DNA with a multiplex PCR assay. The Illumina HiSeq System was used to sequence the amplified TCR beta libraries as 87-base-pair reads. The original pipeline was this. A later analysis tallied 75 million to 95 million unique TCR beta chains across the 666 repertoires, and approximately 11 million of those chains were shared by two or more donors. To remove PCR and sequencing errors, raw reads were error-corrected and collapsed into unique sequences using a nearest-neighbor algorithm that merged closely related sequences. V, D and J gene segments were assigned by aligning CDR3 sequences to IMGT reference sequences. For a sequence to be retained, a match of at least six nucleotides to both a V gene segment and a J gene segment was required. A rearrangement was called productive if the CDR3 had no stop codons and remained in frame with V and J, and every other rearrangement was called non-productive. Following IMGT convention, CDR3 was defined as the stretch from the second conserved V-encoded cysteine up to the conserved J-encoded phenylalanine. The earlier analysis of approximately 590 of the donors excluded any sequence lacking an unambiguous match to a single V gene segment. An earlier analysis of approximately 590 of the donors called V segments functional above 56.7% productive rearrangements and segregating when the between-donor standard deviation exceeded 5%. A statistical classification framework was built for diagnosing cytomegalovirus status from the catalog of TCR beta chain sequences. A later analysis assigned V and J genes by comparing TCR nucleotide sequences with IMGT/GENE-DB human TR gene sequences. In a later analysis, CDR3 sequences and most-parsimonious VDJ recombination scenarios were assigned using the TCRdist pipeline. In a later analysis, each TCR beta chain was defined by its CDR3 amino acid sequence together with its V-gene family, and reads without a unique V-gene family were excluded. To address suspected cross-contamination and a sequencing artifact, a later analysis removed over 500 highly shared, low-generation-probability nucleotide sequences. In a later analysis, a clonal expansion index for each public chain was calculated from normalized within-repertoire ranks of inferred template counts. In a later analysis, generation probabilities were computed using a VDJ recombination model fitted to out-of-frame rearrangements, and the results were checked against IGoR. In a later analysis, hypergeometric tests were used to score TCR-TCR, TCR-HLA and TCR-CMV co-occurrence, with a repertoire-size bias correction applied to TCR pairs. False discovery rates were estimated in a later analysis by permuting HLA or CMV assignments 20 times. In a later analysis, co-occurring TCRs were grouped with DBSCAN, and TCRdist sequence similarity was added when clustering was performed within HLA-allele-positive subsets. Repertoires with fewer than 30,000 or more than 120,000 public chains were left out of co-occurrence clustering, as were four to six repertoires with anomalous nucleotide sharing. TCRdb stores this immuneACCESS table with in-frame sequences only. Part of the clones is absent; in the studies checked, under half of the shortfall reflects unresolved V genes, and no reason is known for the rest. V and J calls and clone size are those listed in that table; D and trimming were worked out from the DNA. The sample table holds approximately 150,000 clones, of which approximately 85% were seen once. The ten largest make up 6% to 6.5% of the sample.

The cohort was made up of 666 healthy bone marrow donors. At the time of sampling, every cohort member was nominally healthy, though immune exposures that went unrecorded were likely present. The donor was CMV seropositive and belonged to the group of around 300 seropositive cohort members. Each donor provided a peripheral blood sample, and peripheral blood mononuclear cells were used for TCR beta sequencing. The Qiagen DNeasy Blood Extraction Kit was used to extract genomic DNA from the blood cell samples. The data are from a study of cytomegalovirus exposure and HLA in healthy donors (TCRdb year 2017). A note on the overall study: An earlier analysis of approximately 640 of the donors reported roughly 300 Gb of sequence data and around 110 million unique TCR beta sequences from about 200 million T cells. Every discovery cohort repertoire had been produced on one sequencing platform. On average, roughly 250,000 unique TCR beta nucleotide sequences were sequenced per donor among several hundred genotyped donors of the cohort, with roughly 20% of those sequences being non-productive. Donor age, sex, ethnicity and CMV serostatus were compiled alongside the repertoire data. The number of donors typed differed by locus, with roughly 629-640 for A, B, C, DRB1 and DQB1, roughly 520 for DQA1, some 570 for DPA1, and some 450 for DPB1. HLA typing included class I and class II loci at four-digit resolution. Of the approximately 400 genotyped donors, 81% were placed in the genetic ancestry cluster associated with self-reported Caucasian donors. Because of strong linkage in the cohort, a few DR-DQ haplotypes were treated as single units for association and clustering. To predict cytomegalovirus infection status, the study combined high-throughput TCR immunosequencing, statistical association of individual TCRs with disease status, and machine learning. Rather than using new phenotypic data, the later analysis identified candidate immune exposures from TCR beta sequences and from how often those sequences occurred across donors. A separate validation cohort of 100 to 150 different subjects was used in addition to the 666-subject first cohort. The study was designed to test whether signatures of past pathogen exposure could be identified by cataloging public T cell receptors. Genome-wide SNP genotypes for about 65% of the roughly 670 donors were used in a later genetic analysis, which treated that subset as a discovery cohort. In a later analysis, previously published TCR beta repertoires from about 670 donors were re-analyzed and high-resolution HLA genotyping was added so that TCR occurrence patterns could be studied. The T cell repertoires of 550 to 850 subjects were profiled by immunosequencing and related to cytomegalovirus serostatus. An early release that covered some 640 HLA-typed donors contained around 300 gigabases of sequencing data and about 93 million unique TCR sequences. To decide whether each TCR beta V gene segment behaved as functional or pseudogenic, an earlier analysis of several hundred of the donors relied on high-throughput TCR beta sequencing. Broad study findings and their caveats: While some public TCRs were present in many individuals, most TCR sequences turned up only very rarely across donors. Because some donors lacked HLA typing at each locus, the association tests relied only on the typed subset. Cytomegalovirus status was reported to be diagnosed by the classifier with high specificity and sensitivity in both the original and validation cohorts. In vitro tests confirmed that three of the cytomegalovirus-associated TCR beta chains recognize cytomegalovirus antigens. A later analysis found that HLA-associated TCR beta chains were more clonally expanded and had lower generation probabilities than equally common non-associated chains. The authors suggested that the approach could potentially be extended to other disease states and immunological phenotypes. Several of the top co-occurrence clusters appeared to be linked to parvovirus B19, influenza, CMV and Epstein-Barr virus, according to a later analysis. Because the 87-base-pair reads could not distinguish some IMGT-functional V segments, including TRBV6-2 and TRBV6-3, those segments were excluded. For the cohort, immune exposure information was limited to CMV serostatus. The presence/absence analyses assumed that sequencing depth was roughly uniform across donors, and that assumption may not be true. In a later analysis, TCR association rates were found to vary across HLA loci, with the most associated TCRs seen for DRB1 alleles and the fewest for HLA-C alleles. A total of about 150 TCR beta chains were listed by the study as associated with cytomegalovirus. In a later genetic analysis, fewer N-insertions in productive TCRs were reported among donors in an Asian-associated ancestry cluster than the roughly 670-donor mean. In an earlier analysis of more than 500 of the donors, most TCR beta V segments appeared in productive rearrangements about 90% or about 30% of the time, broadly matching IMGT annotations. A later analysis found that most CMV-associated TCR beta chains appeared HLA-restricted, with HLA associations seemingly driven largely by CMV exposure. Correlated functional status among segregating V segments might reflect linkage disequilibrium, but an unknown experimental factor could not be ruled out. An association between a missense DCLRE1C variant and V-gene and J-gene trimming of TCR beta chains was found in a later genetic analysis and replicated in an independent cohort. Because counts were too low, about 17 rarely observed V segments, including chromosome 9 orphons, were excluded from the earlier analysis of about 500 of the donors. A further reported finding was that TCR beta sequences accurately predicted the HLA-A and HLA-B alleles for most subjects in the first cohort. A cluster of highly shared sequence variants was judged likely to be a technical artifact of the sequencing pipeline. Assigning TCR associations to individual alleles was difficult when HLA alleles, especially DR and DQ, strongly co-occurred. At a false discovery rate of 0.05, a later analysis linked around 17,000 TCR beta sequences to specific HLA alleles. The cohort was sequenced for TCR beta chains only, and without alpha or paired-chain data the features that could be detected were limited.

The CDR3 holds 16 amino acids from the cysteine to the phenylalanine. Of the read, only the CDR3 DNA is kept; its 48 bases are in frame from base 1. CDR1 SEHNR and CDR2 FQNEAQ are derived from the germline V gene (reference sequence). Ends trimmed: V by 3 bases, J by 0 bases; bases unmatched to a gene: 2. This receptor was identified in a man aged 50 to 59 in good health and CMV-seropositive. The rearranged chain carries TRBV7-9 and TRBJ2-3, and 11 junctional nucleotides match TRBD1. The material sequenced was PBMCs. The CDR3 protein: CASSLGQGDSTDTQYF. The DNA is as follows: TGTGCCAGCAGCTTGGGACAGGGGGACAGCACAGATACGCAGTATTTT.